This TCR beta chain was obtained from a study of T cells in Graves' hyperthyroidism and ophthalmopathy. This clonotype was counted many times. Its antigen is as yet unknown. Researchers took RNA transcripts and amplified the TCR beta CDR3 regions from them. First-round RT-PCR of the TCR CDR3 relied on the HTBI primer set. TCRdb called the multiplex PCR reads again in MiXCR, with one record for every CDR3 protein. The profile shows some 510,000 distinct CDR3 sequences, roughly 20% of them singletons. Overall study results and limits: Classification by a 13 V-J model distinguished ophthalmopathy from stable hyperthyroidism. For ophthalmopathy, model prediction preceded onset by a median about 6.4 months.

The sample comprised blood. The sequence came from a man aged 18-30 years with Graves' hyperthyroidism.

As DNA, the CDR3 is TGTGCCAGTAGTATTGCAGGGGGCCTGGAGACCCAGTACTTC. Its translation: CASSIAGGLETQYF. V usage is TRBV19 and J usage is TRBJ2-5; 8 bases map to TRBD1. This CDR3 is built from 14 residues. The V gene end was trimmed by 3 bases and the J gene end by 5 bases; junction bases not matched to a gene: 5. CDR1 LNHDA and CDR2 SQIVND come from the germline V gene (reference sequence). Variable domain in full (rest from reference TRBV19 and TRBJ2-5): DGGITQSPKYLFRKEGQNVTLSCEQNLNHDAMYWYRQDPGQGLRLIYYSQIVNDFQKGDIAEGYSVSREKKESFPLTVTSAQKNPTAFYLCASSIAGGLETQYFGPGTRLLVL.